This T cell receptor beta chain was identified during a study of cytomegalovirus exposure and HLA in healthy donors. Looking at the study overall: A subsequent analysis stated that the 100 to 150 validation repertoires were run on the same platform as the roughly 670 first-cohort repertoires. General study points: The dataset shows that most TCR sequences were rare, while some public TCRs occurred in many donors.

Produced via immunoSEQ multiplex PCR; TCRdb's table is partial and in-frame only. The data contain tens of thousands of clones, 95% of them singletons. A word on this clone: Its antigen is not known.

The CDR3 length is 16 residues. Germline V gives CDR1 ENHRY, CDR2 SYGVKD. Trimming took 2 bases from V and 1 from J; bases not matched to a gene: 5. The donors were members of the approximately 120-subject validation cohort (separate from the approximately 670-subject first cohort). The V and J genes are TRBV10-3 and TRBJ2-7; 10 bases fit TRBD1. This receptor was taken from a woman younger than 35 in good health and CMV-seronegative. The sequencing input was PBMCs. The CDR3 coding sequence is TGTGCCATCAGTGAGCTGGGACAGGGGAGGTCCTACGAGCAGTACTTC. Its protein product is CAISELGQGRSYEQYF.